A single sample is the source of the 8 T cell receptor beta chains below, sequenced in a study of vaccination and CD4 T cells after COVID-19. The assay that was used to sequence DNA from cultured CD4+ T cells was the Oncomine TCR Beta short-read assay. MiXCR was run by TCRdb on the PCR reads, yielding one entry per CDR3 protein. The sample yields 6,100 or so distinct CDR3 sequences, 47% seen once. The treatment here: roughly 10-day PBMC culture with coronavirus spike peptide pools or control peptides (ViraFEST assay). Gathered ahead of the COVID-19 pandemic (2011-2018) were the CD4+ T cells of the unexposed donor. Their specific antigens are unknown. The specimen was CD4+ T cells from blood, cultured in vitro. All receptors come from a human donor in good health.

This chain links TRBV28 with TRBJ2-5, with TRBD2 matching 9 bases. Germline assignment: CDR1 MDHEN and CDR2 SYDVKM. This CDR3 contains 19 residues. The trim removed 5 bases at V and 1 base at J, leaving 17 bases unmatched. The chain's CDR3 is CASSPDGISGGPIQETQYF. CDR3 bases: TGTGCCAGCAGTCCGGATGGGATTAGCGGGGGCCCGATCCAAGAGACCCAGTACTTC.

V gene TRBV19 combines with J gene TRBJ2-7, with D unresolved. The CDR3 is 14 residues long. V lost 3 bases to trimming and J lost 1 base, with 10 bases between them. The germline V gene encodes CDR1 LNHDA and CDR2 SQIVND (reference sequence). DNA for the CDR3: TGTGCCAGTAGTATGTCTACCGCATCCTACGAGCAGTACTTC. This sequence encodes CASSMSTASYEQYF.

This CDR3 is CATSMPGLAGGLGETQYF. The CDR3 coding sequence is TGTGCCACCAGCATGCCGGGACTAGCGGGGGGGCTCGGTGAGACCCAGTACTTC. The chain has TRBV15 and TRBJ2-5; 16 bases line up with TRBD2. This CDR3 spans 18 amino acids. Germline CDR1 and CDR2: LNHNV and YYDKDF (reference sequence). The trim removed 4 bases at V and 5 bases at J, leaving 10 bases unmatched.

This clonotype has more than one count but fewer than ten. The chain joins TRBV7-2 to TRBJ2-5; D gene ambiguous. Germline lookup yields CDR1 SGHTA and CDR2 FQGNSA. The CDR3 is 12 amino acids. With 7 bases removed from V and 2 bases from J, the gap between germline ends came to 8 bases. CDR3 nucleotide sequence: TGTGCCAGCACCAAAAAGCAAGAGACCCAGTACTTC. Protein product: CASTKKQETQYF. The full variable domain, completed using reference TRBV7-2 and TRBJ2-5, is GAGVSQSPSNKVTEKGKDVELRCDPISGHTALYWYRQSLGQGLEFLIYFQGNSAPDKSGLPSDRFSAERTGGSVSTLTIQRTQQEDSAVYLCASTKKQETQYFGPGTRLLVL.

The genes are TRBV7-6 and TRBJ2-6, with a tentative D call TRBD2 (5 bases). V shed 2 bases and J shed 13 bases, with 18 bases lying between them. Germline CDR1 reads SGHVS; CDR2 reads FNYEAQ. The CDR3 is made up of 15 amino acids. The CDR3 sequence is CASSLFVMEAVVLTF. The CDR3 DNA follows: TGTGCCAGCAGCTTATTCGTCATGGAGGCCGTGGTCCTGACTTTC. The full variable domain, rest sourced from reference TRBV7-6 and TRBJ2-6, is GAGVSQSPRYKVTKRGQDVALRCDPISGHVSLYWYRQALGQGPEFLTYFNYEAQQDKSGLPNDRFSAERPEGSISTLTIQRTEQRDSAMYRCASSLFVMEAVVLTFGAGSRLTVL.

This clonotype has a handful of counts. V usage is TRBV24-1 and J usage is TRBJ2-2; D possibly corresponds to TRBD2 (6 bases). Germline CDR1 and CDR2: KGHDR and SFDVKD. The CDR3 spans 13 residues. Deletions cut 4 bases from V and 5 bases from J, with 7 bases between. The CDR3 reads CATSETRTGELFF. The CDR3 DNA sequence: TGTGCCACCAGTGAGACTAGGACCGGGGAGCTGTTTTTT.

This clonotype was detected only a few times. The chain recombines TRBV7-9 with TRBJ1-4, with a tentative D call TRBD1 (6 bases). Germline-derived CDR1 and CDR2 are SEHNR and FQNEAQ (reference sequence). CDR3 length: 14 amino acids. V lost 4 bases and J 7 bases, leaving 13 bases between the germline ends. CDR3 DNA sequence: TGTGCCAGCAGCTCCCCCGGGGGGCCTGAAAAACTGTTTTTT. This sequence encodes CASSSPGGPEKLFF.

V gene TRBV18 combines with J gene TRBJ2-2, with 14 bases matching TRBD2. CDR3 length: 19 amino acids. Germline V gene data show CDR1 as KGHSH and CDR2 as LQKENI. V gave up 1 base and J gave up 4 bases; unmatched junction bases: 8. The CDR3 sequence: CASSPLGLAGGGGTGELFF. The CDR3 coding sequence is TGTGCCAGCTCACCACTCGGACTAGCGGGAGGCGGGGGCACCGGGGAGCTGTTTTTT. The full variable domain, in which reference TRBV18 and TRBJ2-2 provide the parts outside the CDR3, is NAGVMQNPRHLVRRRGQEARLRCSPMKGHSHVYWYRQLPEEGLKFMVYLQKENIIDESGMPKERFSAEFPKEGPSILRIQQVVRGDSAAYFCASSPLGLAGGGGTGELFFGEGSRLTVL.